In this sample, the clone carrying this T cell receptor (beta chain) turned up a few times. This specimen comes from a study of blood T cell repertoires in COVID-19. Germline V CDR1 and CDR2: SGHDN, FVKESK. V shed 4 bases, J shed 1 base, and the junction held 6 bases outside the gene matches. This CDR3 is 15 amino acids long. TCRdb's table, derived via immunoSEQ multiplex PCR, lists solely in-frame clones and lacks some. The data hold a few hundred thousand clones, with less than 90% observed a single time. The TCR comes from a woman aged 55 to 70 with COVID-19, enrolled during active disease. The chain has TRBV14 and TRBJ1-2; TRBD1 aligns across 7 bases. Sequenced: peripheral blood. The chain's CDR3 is CASSPRTGYNYGYTF. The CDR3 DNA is TGTGCCAGCAGCCCGCGGACAGGTTATAACTATGGCTACACCTTC.